This T cell receptor beta chain was identified in a study of blood T cell repertoires in COVID-19. Study information: Sources were T cells, B-cell-depleted T cells, or PBMCs; the material itself was cDNA or gDNA.

Clones were read by immunoSEQ multiplex PCR, and TCRdb kept only the in-frame ones, dropping some. Of 40,000 to 65,000 clones in the sample, approximately 90% were seen once. The CDR3 runs 15 residues. Germline loops: CDR1 MNHEY, CDR2 SMNVEV (reference sequence). Trimming took 0 bases from V and 3 from J, leaving 11 bases between them. The origin of this receptor is a man aged 80 or over with acute or convalescent COVID-19. Sequenced sample: peripheral blood. The chain has TRBV27 and TRBJ1-2; possibly TRBD1 for D (6 bases). The CDR3 loop reads CASSLSGGHDYGYTF. In DNA form, the CDR3 reads TGTGCCAGCAGTTTATCGGGGGGGCATGACTATGGCTACACCTTC.